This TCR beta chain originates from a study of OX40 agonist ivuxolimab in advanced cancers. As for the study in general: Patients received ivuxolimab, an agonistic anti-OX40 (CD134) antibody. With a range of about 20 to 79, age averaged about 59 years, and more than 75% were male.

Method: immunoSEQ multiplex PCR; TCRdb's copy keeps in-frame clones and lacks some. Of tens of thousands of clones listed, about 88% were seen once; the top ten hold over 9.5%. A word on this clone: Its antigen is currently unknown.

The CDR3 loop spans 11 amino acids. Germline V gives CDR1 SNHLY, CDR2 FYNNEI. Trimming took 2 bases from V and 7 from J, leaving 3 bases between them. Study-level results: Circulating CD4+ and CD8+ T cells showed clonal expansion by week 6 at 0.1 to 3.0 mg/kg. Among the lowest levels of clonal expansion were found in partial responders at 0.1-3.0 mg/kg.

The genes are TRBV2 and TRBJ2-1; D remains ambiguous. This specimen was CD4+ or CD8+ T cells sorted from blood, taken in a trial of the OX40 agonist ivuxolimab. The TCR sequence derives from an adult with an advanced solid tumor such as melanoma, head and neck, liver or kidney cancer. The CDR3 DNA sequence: TGTGCCAGCAGTGAACTAAATGAGCAGTTCTTC. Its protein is CASSELNEQFF.